The rows below give T cell receptor beta chains drawn from one sample of a study of monozygotic twins with cystic fibrosis. Produced via immunoSEQ multiplex PCR; TCRdb's table is partial and in-frame only. The sample records around 26,000 clones, around 96% being singletons. The sample consisted of blood. These receptors all come from a girl aged 2 to 10 with cystic fibrosis. Both conserved end residues are part of each CDR3. The order of the fields is V gene, J gene, D gene, clone size, CDR3 protein, CDR3 DNA. The D gene is left open where the match is weak. Not all rows give a size; the values are once, few, many and, for expanded clones, a class.

V: TRBV30; J: TRBJ1-5; D: .; size: .; CDR3: CAWSSLRGSNQPQHF; DNA: TGTGCCTGGAGTTCCCTCCGGGGAAGCAATCAGCCCCAGCATTTT
V: TRBV9; J: TRBJ2-1; D: TRBD2; size: .; CDR3: CASSVVGSGRNEQFF; DNA: TGTGCCAGCAGCGTAGTAGGTAGCGGGAGAAATGAGCAGTTCTTC
V: TRBV6-6; J: TRBJ2-7; D: .; size: .; CDR3: CASSYSTVTYEQYF; DNA: TGTGCCAGCAGTTACTCAACAGTTACCTACGAGCAGTACTTC
V: TRBV30; J: TRBJ2-1; D: .; size: .; CDR3: CAWSAKRGAGVGNEQFF; DNA: TGTGCCTGGAGTGCTAAACGGGGGGCGGGAGTCGGAAATGAGCAGTTCTTC
V: TRBV27; J: TRBJ2-1; D: .; size: .; CDR3: CASSSVPGSLVGQFF; DNA: TGTGCCAGCAGTTCGGTACCGGGTTCGCTGGTTGGGCAGTTCTTC
V: TRBV29-1; J: TRBJ2-7; D: .; size: .; CDR3: CSVEDGRGPYEQYF; DNA: TGCAGCGTTGAAGACGGACGGGGACCCTACGAGCAGTACTTC
V: TRBV2; J: TRBJ2-5; D: .; size: .; CDR3: CASSEIVVVETQYF; DNA: TGTGCCAGCAGTGAAATCGTGGTGGTGGAGACCCAGTACTTC
V: TRBV6-5; J: TRBJ2-7; D: TRBD2; size: .; CDR3: CASRGAGYYEQYF; DNA: TGTGCCAGCCGAGGAGCGGGATACTACGAGCAGTACTTC
V: TRBV6-1; J: TRBJ1-1; D: .; size: .; CDR3: CASSEREGWTEAFF; DNA: TGTGCCAGCAGTGAGCGGGAGGGGTGGACTGAAGCTTTCTTT
V: TRBV11-2; J: TRBJ1-2; D: .; size: .; CDR3: CASSWDLRSYGYTF; DNA: TGTGCCAGCAGTTGGGACCTGAGAAGCTATGGCTACACCTTC
V: TRBV27; J: TRBJ1-2; D: TRBD1; size: .; CDR3: CASSPGTGGFGYTF; DNA: TGTGCCAGCAGCCCCGGGACAGGGGGATTTGGCTACACCTTC
V: TRBV9; J: TRBJ2-3; D: .; size: .; CDR3: CASSVEGRGADTQYF; DNA: TGTGCCAGCAGCGTAGAGGGCAGGGGAGCGGATACGCAGTATTTT
V: TRBV5-8; J: TRBJ1-2; D: .; size: .; CDR3: CASSARQDYGYTF; DNA: TGTGCCAGCAGCGCCCGACAGGACTATGGCTACACCTTC
V: TRBV6-5; J: TRBJ2-7; D: TRBD2; size: .; CDR3: CATKGLAGAYEQYF; DNA: TGTGCCACCAAGGGGCTAGCGGGGGCCTACGAGCAGTACTTC
V: TRBV30; J: TRBJ1-2; D: .; size: .; CDR3: CAWSPPTVNYGYTF; DNA: TGTGCCTGGAGTCCCCCGACAGTTAACTATGGCTACACCTTC
V: TRBV6-1; J: TRBJ1-1; D: .; size: .; CDR3: CATRQGMNTEAFF; DNA: TGTGCCACCAGGCAGGGGATGAACACTGAAGCTTTCTTT
V: TRBV5-1; J: TRBJ2-2; D: .; size: .; CDR3: CASRQDSFGELFF; DNA: TGCGCCAGTAGACAAGACAGCTTCGGGGAGCTGTTTTTT
V: TRBV5-1; J: TRBJ2-7; D: .; size: .; CDR3: CASSLKGPSYEQYF; DNA: TGCGCCAGCAGCTTGAAAGGTCCCTCCTACGAGCAGTACTTC
V: TRBV7-2; J: TRBJ2-5; D: TRBD2; size: .; CDR3: CASSRGLAGGGRQETQYF; DNA: TGTGCCAGCAGCCGGGGACTAGCGGGAGGAGGGAGGCAAGAGACCCAGTACTTC
V: TRBV29-1; J: TRBJ1-2; D: TRBD1; size: .; CDR3: CSGTGGAEYGYTF; DNA: TGCAGCGGGACAGGGGGCGCGGAATATGGCTACACCTTC
V: TRBV6-5; J: TRBJ2-1; D: .; size: .; CDR3: CASSHGSYNEQFF; DNA: TGTGCCAGCAGCCATGGATCATACAATGAGCAGTTCTTC
V: TRBV5-5; J: TRBJ2-7; D: .; size: .; CDR3: CASSLEAGVFYEQYF; DNA: TGTGCCAGCAGCTTGGAGGCAGGGGTTTTTTACGAGCAGTACTTC
V: TRBV6-4; J: TRBJ2-7; D: .; size: .; CDR3: CASSDQGTTYEQYF; DNA: TGTGCCAGCAGTGATCAGGGGACCACCTACGAGCAGTACTTC
V: TRBV11-3; J: TRBJ2-7; D: TRBD1; size: .; CDR3: CASSSDVGTGGSYEQYF; DNA: TGTGCCAGCAGCTCGGACGTCGGGACAGGGGGTTCCTACGAGCAGTACTTC
V: TRBV14; J: TRBJ2-2; D: .; size: .; CDR3: CASSQEQTGELFF; DNA: TGTGCCAGCAGCCAAGAGCAAACCGGGGAGCTGTTTTTT
V: TRBV19; J: TRBJ1-2; D: .; size: .; CDR3: CASSIVSTVRGYTF; DNA: TGTGCCAGTAGTATTGTGTCGACAGTAAGAGGCTACACCTTC
V: TRBV5-1; J: TRBJ2-7; D: TRBD1; size: .; CDR3: CASSLQGANEQYF; DNA: TGCGCCAGCAGCTTACAGGGGGCTAACGAGCAGTACTTC
V: TRBV7-6; J: TRBJ2-7; D: TRBD2; size: .; CDR3: CASSFSGRAYEQYF; DNA: TGTGCCAGCAGCTTCAGCGGGAGGGCCTACGAGCAGTACTTC
V: TRBV7-2; J: TRBJ2-1; D: .; size: .; CDR3: CASNRRTTNEQFF; DNA: TGTGCCAGCAACCGTAGGACTACCAATGAGCAGTTCTTC
V: TRBV11-3; J: TRBJ2-7; D: .; size: .; CDR3: CASSLGRGNYEQYF; DNA: TGTGCCAGCAGCTTAGGAAGGGGAAATTACGAGCAGTACTTC
V: TRBV7-6; J: TRBJ2-7; D: .; size: .; CDR3: CASSLSQAETYEQYF; DNA: TGTGCCAGCAGCTTATCACAAGCGGAAACCTACGAGCAGTACTTC
V: TRBV7-2; J: TRBJ2-1; D: TRBD2; size: .; CDR3: CASSPRLAGGEQFF; DNA: TGTGCCAGCAGCCCCCGACTAGCGGGAGGCGAGCAGTTCTTC
V: TRBV2; J: TRBJ1-1; D: TRBD1; size: .; CDR3: CASTGQGNTEAFF; DNA: TGTGCCAGCACCGGACAGGGGAACACTGAAGCTTTCTTT
V: TRBV27; J: TRBJ2-7; D: .; size: .; CDR3: CASSPLRESYEQYF; DNA: TGTGCCAGCAGCCCTCTTCGGGAGTCCTACGAGCAGTACTTC
V: TRBV5-4; J: TRBJ1-3; D: .; size: .; CDR3: CASSGRGSGNTIYF; DNA: TGTGCCAGCAGCGGAAGGGGGTCCGGAAACACCATATATTTT
V: TRBV5-6; J: TRBJ1-3; D: .; size: .; CDR3: CASSLVAGASGNTIYF; DNA: TGTGCCAGCAGCTTGGTGGCAGGCGCCTCTGGAAACACCATATATTTT
V: TRBV4-1; J: TRBJ2-7; D: TRBD1; size: once; CDR3: CASSLPGQGMNEQYF; DNA: TGCGCCAGCAGCCTGCCGGGACAGGGGATGAACGAGCAGTACTTC
V: TRBV6-1; J: TRBJ2-3; D: TRBD2; size: .; CDR3: CASSELGGRRTDTQYF; DNA: TGTGCCAGCAGTGAACTGGGCGGGAGGAGGACAGATACGCAGTATTTT
V: TRBV11-2; J: TRBJ1-1; D: .; size: .; CDR3: CASSLGVPSGGWNTEAFF; DNA: TGTGCCAGCAGCTTAGGAGTTCCCTCGGGGGGTTGGAACACTGAAGCTTTCTTT
V: TRBV5-8; J: TRBJ2-7; D: .; size: .; CDR3: CASSFLVGAGQGYYEQYF; DNA: TGTGCCAGCAGCTTCCTTGTGGGGGCGGGACAAGGATACTACGAGCAGTACTTC
V: TRBV9; J: TRBJ2-1; D: .; size: once; CDR3: CASSNLGSSYNEQFF; DNA: TGTGCCAGCAGCAACCTGGGGAGCTCCTACAATGAGCAGTTCTTC
V: TRBV28; J: TRBJ2-7; D: TRBD2; size: once; CDR3: CASSFSGGRLEQYF; DNA: TGTGCCAGCAGTTTTAGCGGGGGGCGGCTCGAGCAGTACTTC
V: TRBV14; J: TRBJ2-7; D: .; size: .; CDR3: CASPLVQGRDEQYF; DNA: TGTGCCAGCCCCCTGGTGCAGGGGAGAGACGAGCAGTACTTC
V: TRBV27; J: TRBJ2-7; D: .; size: .; CDR3: CASSLLRGPYEQYF; DNA: TGTGCCAGCAGTTTATTAAGAGGACCCTACGAGCAGTACTTC
V: TRBV7-9; J: TRBJ2-3; D: .; size: .; CDR3: CASSFRDGGSDTQYF; DNA: TGTGCCAGCAGCTTCCGGGACGGAGGGTCAGATACGCAGTATTTT
V: TRBV9; J: TRBJ2-1; D: TRBD1; size: .; CDR3: CASSPYLGTVYNEQFF; DNA: TGTGCCAGCAGCCCTTATTTGGGGACAGTCTACAATGAGCAGTTCTTC